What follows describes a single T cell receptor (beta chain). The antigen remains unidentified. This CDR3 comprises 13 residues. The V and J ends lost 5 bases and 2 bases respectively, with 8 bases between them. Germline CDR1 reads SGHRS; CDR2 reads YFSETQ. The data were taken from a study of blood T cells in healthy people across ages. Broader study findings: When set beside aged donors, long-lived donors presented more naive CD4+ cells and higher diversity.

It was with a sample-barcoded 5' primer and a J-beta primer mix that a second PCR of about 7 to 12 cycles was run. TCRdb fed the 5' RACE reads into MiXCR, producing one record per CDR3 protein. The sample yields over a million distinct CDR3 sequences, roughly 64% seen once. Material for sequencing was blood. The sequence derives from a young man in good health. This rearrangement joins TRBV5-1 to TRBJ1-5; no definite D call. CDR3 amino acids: CASSVVGNQPQHF. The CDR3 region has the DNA TGCGCCAGCAGTGTAGTTGGCAATCAGCCCCAGCATTTT.